The T cell receptor (beta chain) under discussion was sequenced for a study of T cell clones after liver transplantation. Looking at the study overall: Immunosuppression withdrawal was tried within 2 years after liver transplantation in this trial.

Germline V lookup: CDR1 MNHEY, CDR2 SVGAGI. V gave up 6 bases and J gave up 2 bases, with 14 bases separating them. The CDR3 contains 14 residues. General study results and limits: Donor-reactive sequences fell more than third party-reactive ones, suggesting partial deletion. A significant post-transplant drop in circulating graft-donor-reactive CD4 TCRbeta sequences occurred in most of the 8 subjects.

The assay was immunoSEQ multiplex PCR, and TCRdb's table has in-frame clones only and misses some. The sample has tens of thousands of clones, over 60% seen once. Unstimulated PBMCs were sorted into CD3+CD4+ and CD3+CD8+ populations. To note about this clone: Its antigen is still unknown.

The sequence came from a human patient who received a liver transplant. These T cells may partly come from the graft donor. The sample in question was CD4+ T cells from blood, obtained at the 22-month timepoint. The chain employs TRBV6-5 and TRBJ2-7; D may be TRBD1 or TRBD2 (6 bases each). CDR3 nucleotide sequence: TGTGCCAGCAGGGGGGTGGAGGGGGCCTACGAGCAGTACTTC. Protein sequence: CASRGVEGAYEQYF.